This entry lists 30 T cell receptor beta chains sequenced from one sample in a study of cytomegalovirus exposure and HLA in healthy donors. PCR employed 60 Vbeta and 13 Jbeta primers. Using immunoSEQ multiplex PCR, the repertoire was profiled, and TCRdb retains in-frame clones only, with some absent. The profile shows some 170,000 clones, around 85% of them singletons. Sequenced: PBMCs. These receptors were collected from a middle-aged man in good health and CMV-seronegative.

This clone has a handful of counts. The CDR3 bases are TGTGCCAGCAGTTCCCCCGGGACATCTGGCAATTCACCCCTCCACTTT. Translating gives CASSSPGTSGNSPLHF. V usage is TRBV5-6 and J usage is TRBJ1-6; possibly TRBD1 for D (6 bases). The germline V gene encodes CDR1 SGHDT and CDR2 YYEEEE. This CDR3 has 16 residues. Between the trimmed V and J ends, which lost 5 bases and 7 bases, there was a span of 19 bases.

The chain links TRBV4-2 to TRBJ1-3; D is unresolved. The V end was cut by 0 bases, the J end by 0 bases, with 3 bases between. The germline V gene encodes CDR1 LGHNA and CDR2 YNFKEQ. This CDR3 region has 14 residues. The CDR3 nucleotides read TGTGCCAGCAGCCAAGAGAGCTCTGGAAACACCATATATTTT. Translated: CASSQESSGNTIYF.

This chain uses TRBV27 with TRBJ2-7, with TRBD1 identical over 10 bases. This CDR3 is 20 amino acids long. Germline lookup yields CDR1 MNHEY and CDR2 SMNVEV (reference sequence). Trimming at V came to 3 bases and at J to 1 base, leaving 18 bases not matched to a gene. CDR3 region: CASSFRGTGAPSSLSYEQYF. The CDR3 coding sequence is TGTGCCAGCAGTTTCCGTGGGACAGGGGCCCCCAGCTCGCTTTCCTACGAGCAGTACTTC.

V usage is TRBV18 and J usage is TRBJ1-1; D is ambiguous. CDR3 length: 15 amino acids. Trimming took off 3 bases at V and 0 bases at J, with 11 bases between the two ends. Germline CDR1 KGHSH, CDR2 LQKENI. The CDR3 here is CASSPSEEMNTEAFF. The CDR3 DNA reads TGTGCCAGCTCACCTTCAGAGGAAATGAACACTGAAGCTTTCTTT.

The rearrangement joins TRBV2 to TRBJ2-7; D remains ambiguous. This CDR3 comprises 13 residues. Trimming took off 3 bases at V and 2 bases at J, with 8 bases between the two ends. Germline lookup yields CDR1 SNHLY and CDR2 FYNNEI. The CDR3 DNA is TGTGCCAGCAGTGATTATAATCCCTACGAGCAGTACTTC. Translated: CASSDYNPYEQYF.

The chain recombines TRBV12-5 with TRBJ2-1; 14 nucleotides line up with TRBD2. V was pared by 4 bases and J by 7 bases, with 3 bases of the junction left unmatched. The CDR3 contains 15 residues. CDR1 is LGHNT and CDR2 is FRNRAP in the germline V gene. The CDR3 DNA reads as TGTGCTAGTGGTTCGGGACTAGCGGGGGTTAATGAGCAGTTCTTC. This gives the protein CASGSGLAGVNEQFF.

V and J are TRBV19 and TRBJ1-1, with D perhaps TRBD1 (6 bases). This CDR3 is 16 amino acids long. Germline V gene lookup returns CDR1 LNHDA and CDR2 SQIVND (reference sequence). Trimming pared 3 bases from V and 0 bases from J, leaving 14 bases between. In nucleotides, the CDR3 is TGTGCCAGTAGTATGAGGACAGTGGGCATGAACACTGAAGCTTTCTTT. Residues: CASSMRTVGMNTEAFF.

The chain couples TRBV6-5 to TRBJ1-5, with TRBD1 as a possible D gene (5 bases). From germline, CDR1 is MNHEY and CDR2 SVGAGI. The CDR3 has 13 residues. The V end lost 8 bases, the J end lost 4 bases, and 12 bases lay between the germline ends. This CDR3 is CASRRGNNQPQHF. In nucleotides, the CDR3 is TGTGCCAGCCGAAGGGGAAATAATCAGCCCCAGCATTTT.

The rearrangement joins TRBV5-1 to TRBJ2-7, with D possibly TRBD1 on 6 matching bases. The V gene lost 0 bases and the J gene lost 3 bases, with 13 bases spanning the gap. The CDR3 totals 15 residues. Germline lookup yields CDR1 SGHRS and CDR2 YFSETQ. This chain's CDR3 is CASSLEGGGDYEQYF. In DNA form, the CDR3 reads TGCGCCAGCAGCTTGGAAGGGGGTGGGGACTACGAGCAGTACTTC.

The chain combines TRBV6-6 with TRBJ1-2, with D perhaps TRBD1 (5 bases). The CDR3 has 15 residues. Looked up from germline, CDR1 is MNHNY and CDR2 is SVGAGI (reference sequence). Trimming took off 4 bases at V and 2 bases at J, with 14 bases between the two ends. The CDR3 region has the DNA TGTGCCAGCAGTTCCCCCAGGGCTTTAAACTATGGCTACACCTTC. This codes for CASSSPRALNYGYTF.

The chain combines TRBV6-1 with TRBJ1-1; a possible D gene is TRBD1 (5 bases). This CDR3 is 13 amino acids long. V lost 3 bases and J lost 8, with 13 bases in between. The germline V gene has CDR1 MNHNS and CDR2 SASEGT. CDR3 in DNA: TGTGCCAGCAGTGATGGGTCGGGGGAGGAAGCTTTCTTT. It translates to CASSDGSGEEAFF.

This clone appeared a single time. This rearrangement joins TRBV7-3 to TRBJ2-7, with 8 bases identical to TRBD1. V dropped 5 bases and J dropped 0; count of bases not matched to a gene: 6. The CDR3 is made up of 15 amino acids. CDR1 and CDR2 (germline): SGHTA, FQGTGA. The CDR3 region is CASSAGTGSSYEQYF. The CDR3 DNA is TGTGCCAGCAGCGCCGGGACAGGAAGCTCCTACGAGCAGTACTTC. Based on the CDR3 plus reference TRBV7-3 and TRBJ2-7, the full variable domain is GAGVSQTPSNKVTEKGKYVELRCDPISGHTALYWYRQSLGQGPEFLIYFQGTGAADDSGLPNDRFFAVRPEGSVSTLKIQRTERGDSAVYLCASSAGTGSSYEQYFGPGTRLTVT.

The rearrangement links TRBV7-3 to TRBJ2-1; D is possibly TRBD1 (6 bases). The germline V gene has CDR1 SGHTA and CDR2 FQGTGA. V was trimmed by 4 bases and J by 8 bases, leaving 18 bases between them. The CDR3 spans 15 residues. DNA for the CDR3: TGTGCCAGCAGCTCCTCAGGGGTTGCCCTGGATGAGCAGTTCTTC. Its protein is CASSSSGVALDEQFF.

The J gene is TRBJ1-2, the V gene TRBV30; D unclear. CDR3 length: 13 amino acids. Germline CDR1 and CDR2: GTSNPN and SVGIG (reference sequence). V lost 3 bases, J lost 7 bases, and 15 bases lay in between. This CDR3 reads CAWRAGTLSGYTF. The CDR3 DNA reads as TGTGCCTGGAGAGCAGGAACGTTAAGTGGCTACACCTTC. Combining the CDR3 with reference TRBV30 and TRBJ1-2 gives the whole variable domain SQTIHQWPATLVQPVGSPLSLECTVEGTSNPNLYWYRQAAGRGLQLLFYSVGIGQISSEVPQNLSASRPQDRQFILSSKKLLLSDSGFYLCAWRAGTLSGYTFGSGTRLTVV.

This clone appeared a single time. V and J are TRBV28 and TRBJ2-5; TRBD2 is a possible D gene (6 bases). V lost 3 bases and J lost 0, with 11 bases in between. The CDR3 loop spans 15 amino acids. CDR1 is MDHEN and CDR2 is SYDVKM in the germline V gene. CDR3 sequence (DNA): TGTGCCAGCAGTTTTGGGACTGCAAACCAAGAGACCCAGTACTTC. It yields the protein CASSFGTANQETQYF.

The CDR3 spells CASSFAENSPLHF. The CDR3 bases are TGTGCCAGCAGTTTTGCGGAGAATTCACCCCTCCACTTT. V and J are TRBV5-4 and TRBJ1-6; no firm D call. Trimming left V 5 bases short and J 7 bases short, with 10 bases between. Germline V gene data show CDR1 as SGHNT and CDR2 as YYREEE (reference sequence). The length of the CDR3 is 13 residues.

The chain joins TRBV6-5 to TRBJ2-1; a weak D match, TRBD1 (5 bases). Germline V gives CDR1 MNHEY, CDR2 SVGAGI. CDR3 length: 12 amino acids. V was cut by 8 bases and J by 6 bases, with 11 bases left in between. CDR3 in amino acids: CASGTTVNEQFF. The CDR3 DNA reads as TGTGCCAGCGGAACGACAGTCAATGAGCAGTTCTTC.

This sequence joins TRBV10-3 and TRBJ1-2; 8 bases are a match to TRBD1. This CDR3 comprises 18 residues. The V and J ends lost 2 bases and 6 bases, in that order; junction bases with no gene match: 17. The germline CDR1 and CDR2 sequences are ENHRY and SYGVKD. This CDR3 reads CAISEVIGQGNWKNGYTF. Written as DNA, the CDR3 is TGTGCCATCAGTGAGGTAATAGGACAGGGCAATTGGAAAAATGGCTACACCTTC.

The chain has TRBV7-8 and TRBJ2-5; 8 positions agree with TRBD2. This CDR3 contains 16 residues. Germline CDR1 and CDR2: SGHVS and FQNEAQ. V trimming: 1 base; J trimming: 1 base; junction bases outside the gene matches: 5. CDR3 sequence (DNA): TGTGCCAGCAGCTTAGACCGGGGGGGGCTCCAAGAGACCCAGTACTTC. Translation gives CASSLDRGGLQETQYF.

The chain combines TRBV11-2 with TRBJ1-6; maybe TRBD1 (5 bases). Germline loops: CDR1 SGHAT, CDR2 FQNNGV. V was trimmed by 5 bases and J by 0 bases, leaving 14 bases between them. The CDR3 is made up of 17 amino acids. The DNA of the CDR3 is TGTGCCAGCAGCGACGGGACTCCGAGCTCCTATAATTCACCCCTCCACTTT. Encoded protein: CASSDGTPSSYNSPLHF. Supplemented by reference TRBV11-2 and TRBJ1-6, the full variable domain reads EAGVAQSPRYKIIEKRQSVAFWCNPISGHATLYWYQQILGQGPKLLIQFQNNGVVDDSQLPKDRFSAERLKGVDSTLKIQPAKLEDSAVYLCASSDGTPSSYNSPLHFGNGTRLTVT.

The V call is TRBV11-3, the J call TRBJ2-3, with TRBD1 identical over 8 bases. CDR3 length equals 15 residues. V trimming: 5 bases; J trimming: 4 bases; junction bases outside the gene matches: 8. CDR1 is SGHNT and CDR2 is YENEEA in the germline V gene. The CDR3 loop is CASSPDTGGPDTQYF. As DNA, the CDR3 is TGTGCCAGCAGCCCCGATACAGGGGGTCCAGATACGCAGTATTTT. The complete variable domain, with remaining parts taken from reference TRBV11-3 and TRBJ2-3, reads EAGVVQSPRYKIIEKKQPVAFWCNPISGHNTLYWYLQNLGQGPELLIRYENEEAVDDSQLPKDRFSAERLKGVDSTLKIQPAELGDSAVYLCASSPDTGGPDTQYFGPGTRLTVL.

The chain combines TRBV27 with TRBJ2-3; D gene unclear. Between the trimmed V and J ends, which lost 5 bases and 2 bases, there was a span of 17 bases. This CDR3 has 16 amino acids. Germline V gene data show CDR1 as MNHEY and CDR2 as SMNVEV (reference sequence). The CDR3 bases are TGTGCCAGCAGTCTTTCTACTCCCGTCCTCACAGATACGCAGTATTTT. It yields the protein CASSLSTPVLTDTQYF.

V and J are TRBV14 and TRBJ2-3, with 10 nucleotides matching TRBD2. CDR1 is SGHDN, CDR2 FVKESK, per germline. This CDR3 region has 15 residues. J lost 5 bases, V lost 4 bases, and 6 bases had no gene match. CDR3 coding DNA: TGTGCCAGCAGCCCAGCGGGGGGGCAATTAGATACGCAGTATTTT. It translates to CASSPAGGQLDTQYF.

This clone occurred once. The J gene is TRBJ2-3, the V gene TRBV5-1, with unresolved D. CDR3 length: 13 residues. The V gene's germline CDR1 is SGHRS and CDR2 YFSETQ. With 2 bases removed from V and 7 bases from J, the gap between germline ends came to 11 bases. The DNA for the CDR3 is TGCGCCAGCAGCTTAAACTCAGGAAATACGCAGTATTTT. Residues: CASSLNSGNTQYF.

Only one count was recorded for this clone. The chain recombines TRBV11-3 with TRBJ2-2, with TRBD1 matching 7 bases. V lost 1 base, J lost 0 bases, and 2 bases stayed unmatched. The CDR3 contains 16 residues. Germline lookup yields CDR1 SGHNT and CDR2 YENEEA. CDR3 bases: TGTGCCAGCAGCTTAGGAAGGGGGCCGAACACCGGGGAGCTGTTTTTT. Protein: CASSLGRGPNTGELFF. Looking up the rest from reference TRBV11-3 and TRBJ2-2 gives the full variable domain: EAGVVQSPRYKIIEKKQPVAFWCNPISGHNTLYWYLQNLGQGPELLIRYENEEAVDDSQLPKDRFSAERLKGVDSTLKIQPAELGDSAVYLCASSLGRGPNTGELFFGEGSRLTVL.

J is TRBJ2-1 and V is TRBV28, with a possible D match to TRBD1 (5 bases). Germline loops: CDR1 MDHEN, CDR2 SYDVKM. The CDR3 sequence is 18 residues long. The ends were cut back, 2 bases at V and 5 bases at J, with 22 bases in the middle. The DNA of the CDR3 is TGTGCCAGCAGTTTAGTCGGTGGAACTCTAAAAGGGGACAATGAGCAGTTCTTC. Translating gives CASSLVGGTLKGDNEQFF. The whole variable domain, remainder taken from reference TRBV28 and TRBJ2-1, is DVKVTQSSRYLVKRTGEKVFLECVQDMDHENMFWYRQDPGLGLRLIYFSYDVKMKEKGDIPEGYSVSREKKERFSLILESASTNQTSMYLCASSLVGGTLKGDNEQFFGPGTRLTVL.

The V gene is TRBV2, the J gene TRBJ1-3; tentatively, D is TRBD1 (5 bases). This CDR3 is built from 14 residues. The V end was cut by 7 bases, the J end by 4 bases, with 14 bases between. CDR1 and CDR2 from the germline V gene are SNHLY and FYNNEI. The CDR3 nucleotides are TGTGCCAGCAAGGGCTCCGGGGGAGGAAACACCATATATTTT. Translated: CASKGSGGGNTIYF.

This chain joins TRBV6-1 and TRBJ1-5; no reliable D call. V was shortened by 4 bases and J by 1 base, with 8 bases between the two germline ends. Germline loops: CDR1 MNHNS, CDR2 SASEGT. The CDR3 totals 14 residues. This CDR3 reads CASSVGGSNQPQHF. CDR3 DNA: TGTGCCAGCAGTGTAGGAGGGAGCAATCAGCCCCAGCATTTT.

The V call is TRBV18, the J call TRBJ1-4, with unresolved D. In germline, CDR1 is KGHSH, CDR2 LQKENI. Trimming removed 0 bases from V and 10 bases from J, with 12 bases in between. CDR3 length: 14 residues. The CDR3 reads CASSPPAREGKLFF. The CDR3 DNA follows: TGTGCCAGCTCACCACCGGCCCGCGAGGGAAAACTGTTTTTT.

The chain carries TRBV9 and TRBJ2-3, with TRBD2 identical over 12 bases. V lost 5 bases and J lost 0; bases outside the gene matches: 1. The CDR3 runs to 15 residues. Germline V CDR1 and CDR2: SGDLS, YYNGEE. The CDR3: CASRGTSGSTDTQYF. The CDR3 DNA sequence: TGTGCCAGCAGGGGGACTAGCGGGAGCACAGATACGCAGTATTTT.